Listed here are 9 T cell receptor beta chains from one sample, sequenced in a study of cytomegalovirus exposure and HLA in healthy donors. The study ran its PCR with 60 Vbeta and 13 Jbeta primers. Libraries were prepared by immunoSEQ multiplex PCR; TCRdb keeps only in-frame clonotypes and omits some of them. This table holds over 100,000 clones, around 80% found once. Source material: PBMCs. These receptors were taken from a female donor in good health and CMV-seronegative.

This rearrangement joins TRBV19 to TRBJ2-2, with 9 bases matching TRBD1. The CDR3 has 17 amino acids. The V and J ends lost 7 bases and 1 base, in that order; junction bases with no gene match: 10. Germline values: CDR1 LNHDA, CDR2 SQIVND (reference sequence). CDR3 residues: CASKNGWGQGNTGELFF. As DNA, the CDR3 is TGTGCCAGTAAAAACGGGTGGGGACAGGGGAACACCGGGGAGCTGTTTTTT.

The chain uses TRBV5-1 and TRBJ1-1; D is perhaps TRBD1 (6 bases). The CDR3 has 15 residues. Per germline, CDR1 SGHRS and CDR2 YFSETQ. Trimming removed 5 bases from V and 1 base from J, with 15 bases in between. CDR3 sequence: CASRSYRVGNTEAFF. CDR3 DNA: TGCGCCAGCAGATCGTACAGGGTCGGGAACACTGAAGCTTTCTTT.

This rearrangement joins TRBV6-6 to TRBJ2-5; D might be TRBD2 (6 bases). The DNA end is more similar to TRBJ2-7, so the J call may be wrong. This CDR3 is built from 14 residues. CDR1 is MNHNY, CDR2 SVGAGI, per germline (reference sequence). The CDR3 loop reads CASSYWGETYEQYF. For the CDR3, the DNA is TGTGCCAGCAGTTACTGGGGGGAAACCTACGAGCAGTACTTC.

This clone appeared once. The chain carries TRBV7-9 and TRBJ2-7; a possible D gene is TRBD1 (5 bases). The CDR3 consists of 12 residues. Germline lookup yields CDR1 SEHNR and CDR2 FQNEAQ (reference sequence). Trimming removed 5 bases from V and 4 bases from J, with 9 bases in between. CDR3 region: CASSATGYEQYF. The CDR3 coding sequence is TGTGCCAGCAGCGCAACAGGATACGAGCAGTACTTC.

The chain has TRBV28 and TRBJ1-1, with D tentatively TRBD1 (6 bases). Germline V gene sequence: CDR1 MDHEN, CDR2 SYDVKM. The V end was cut by 4 bases, the J end by 3 bases, with 9 bases between. The CDR3 spans 13 residues. The CDR3 DNA sequence: TGTGCCAGCAGTTCTCAGGGGTACACTGAAGCTTTCTTT. It yields the protein CASSSQGYTEAFF.

The gene calls are TRBV2 and TRBJ2-5; 10 bases agree with TRBD1. Germline V gives CDR1 SNHLY, CDR2 FYNNEI. The ends lost 6 bases at V and 6 bases at J; junction bases unmatched: 10. CDR3 size: 15 residues. The CDR3 sequence: CASSPTGGLGKTQYF. CDR3 DNA sequence: TGTGCCAGCAGCCCGACAGGGGGCCTCGGGAAGACCCAGTACTTC.

The CDR3 reads CASSFQGGAGELFF. For the CDR3, the DNA is TGTGCCAGCAGCTTCCAAGGCGGGGCCGGGGAGCTGTTTTTT. This chain connects TRBV5-4 to TRBJ2-2, with D perhaps matching TRBD2 (6 bases). CDR3 length: 14 amino acids. Germline assignment: CDR1 SGHNT and CDR2 YYREEE (reference sequence). Trimming took 2 bases from V and 6 from J, leaving 11 bases between them.

The rearrangement links TRBV29-1 to TRBJ1-5; 7 positions agree with TRBD1. The CDR3 contains 14 residues. The germline V gene has CDR1 SQVTM and CDR2 ANQGSEA. J gave up 0 bases and V 4 bases, and 3 bases lay outside the gene matches. This chain's CDR3 is CSVARGLSNQPQHF. The DNA of the CDR3 is TGCAGCGTTGCAAGGGGGCTTAGCAATCAGCCCCAGCATTTT.

This clone was picked up a small number of times. The rearrangement joins TRBV19 to TRBJ2-1; TRBD2 aligns across 10 bases. In germline, CDR1 is LNHDA, CDR2 SQIVND (reference sequence). This CDR3 is 15 amino acids long. Trimming cost V 5 bases and J 7 bases; bases outside gene matches: 8. The CDR3: CASSVLAGIGNEQFF. Here the CDR3 DNA reads TGTGCCAGTAGTGTACTAGCGGGAATTGGGAATGAGCAGTTCTTC.